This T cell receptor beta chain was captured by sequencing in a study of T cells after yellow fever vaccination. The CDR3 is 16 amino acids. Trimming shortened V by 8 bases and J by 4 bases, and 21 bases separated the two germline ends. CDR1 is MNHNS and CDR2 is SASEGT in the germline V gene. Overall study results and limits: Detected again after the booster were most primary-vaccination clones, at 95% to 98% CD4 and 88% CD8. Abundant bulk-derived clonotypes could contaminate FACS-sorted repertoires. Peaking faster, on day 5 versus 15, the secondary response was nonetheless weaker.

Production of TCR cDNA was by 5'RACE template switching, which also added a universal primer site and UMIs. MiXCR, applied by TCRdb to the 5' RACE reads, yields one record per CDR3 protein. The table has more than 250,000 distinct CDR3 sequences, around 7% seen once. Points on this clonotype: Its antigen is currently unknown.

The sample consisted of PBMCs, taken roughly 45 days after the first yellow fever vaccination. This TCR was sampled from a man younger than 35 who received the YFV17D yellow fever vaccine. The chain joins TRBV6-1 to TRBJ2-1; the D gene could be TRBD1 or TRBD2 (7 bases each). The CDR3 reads CASEYLRGGVYNEQFF. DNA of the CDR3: TGTGCCAGCGAATACCTCAGGGGGGGGGTGTACAATGAGCAGTTCTTC.